These 17 T cell receptor beta chains came from one sample sequenced in a study of blood T cells in healthy people across ages. A second roughly 7 to 11 cycle PCR used barcoded and J-beta primers. TCRdb analysed the 5' RACE reads with MiXCR anew, one entry per CDR3 protein. The sample carries over 550,000 distinct CDR3 sequences, approximately 30% recorded once. The sample was blood. These receptors came from a woman of 80 years or more in good health.

This clonotype is a singleton in its sample. V is TRBV6-6 and J is TRBJ2-5, with D unclear. This CDR3 comprises 11 residues. Per the germline V gene, CDR1 is MNHNY and CDR2 is SVGAGI (reference sequence). V lost 11 bases and J 5 bases, leaving 12 bases between the germline ends. CDR3 protein: CAGTPGETQYF. The CDR3 DNA sequence: TGTGCCGGCACCCCCGGGGAGACCCAGTACTTC.

This clonotype was recorded a few times. The chain combines TRBV20-1 with TRBJ1-1; 8 bases line up with TRBD1. The CDR3 has 14 amino acids. CDR1 is DFQATT and CDR2 is SNEGSKA in the germline V gene (reference sequence). J gave up 6 bases and V 3 bases, and 9 bases lay outside the gene matches. The CDR3, as DNA: TGCAGTGCTAGTACAGGACAGGGATCCCCTGAAGCTTTCTTT. The encoded protein is CSASTGQGSPEAFF.

J is TRBJ2-7 and V is TRBV20-1, with D unresolved. Trimming stripped 6 bases from V and 2 bases from J, with 11 bases between. In germline, CDR1 is DFQATT, CDR2 SNEGSKA (reference sequence). This CDR3 comprises 12 residues. CDR3 amino acids: CSASERTYEQYF. The CDR3 DNA reads as TGCAGTGCCTCGGAAAGAACCTACGAGCAGTACTTC.

The chain is built from TRBV20-1 and TRBJ2-1; possible D gene TRBD2, 6 bases. CDR1 and CDR2 (germline): DFQATT, SNEGSKA (reference sequence). Deletions cut 5 bases from V and 3 bases from J, with 14 bases between. The CDR3 has 14 residues. In DNA form, the CDR3 reads TGCAGTGCTTGCTTTCTAGCGCGCTACAATGAGCAGTTCTTC. Its protein is CSACFLARYNEQFF.

The table lists this clonotype with a few counts. A read error may be the cause here, since a much bigger clone is one base away. The CDR3 bases are TGTGCCAGCAGCCCCAATCTGGGGGCCAACAATGAGCAGTACTTC. Residues: CASSPNLGANNEQYF. V is TRBV7-9 and J is TRBJ2-7; possibly TRBD1 for D (6 bases). This CDR3 is built from 15 residues. V dropped 5 bases and J dropped 7 bases, with 21 bases sitting between them. Per the germline V gene, CDR1 is SEHNR and CDR2 is FQNEAQ (reference sequence).

Many counts were recorded for this clonotype. The chain combines TRBV3-1 with TRBJ2-5; TRBD2 is a possible D gene (6 bases). Gene TRBJ2-3 matches the end of the DNA better, so the J call may be wrong. Germline values: CDR1 LGHDT, CDR2 YNNKEL (reference sequence). CDR3 size: 11 residues. Here the CDR3 DNA reads TGTGCCAGCAGTCCCGGGGGTACGCAGTATTTT. This codes for CASSPGGTQYF.

This clonotype has at least ten counts. The genes are TRBV20-1 and TRBJ2-5; D is ambiguous. The germline V gene has CDR1 DFQATT and CDR2 SNEGSKA (reference sequence). CDR3 size: 12 residues. V lost 4 bases, J lost 2 bases, and 8 bases lay in between. The CDR3 reads CSAIQGQETQYF. The CDR3 region has the DNA TGCAGTGCTATACAAGGACAAGAGACCCAGTACTTC.

This clonotype showed up just once. The CDR3 loop reads CASSLADRAGELFF. CDR3 sequence (DNA): TGTGCCAGCTCACTCGCGGATCGGGCCGGGGAGCTGTTTTTT. J is TRBJ2-2 and V is TRBV18; no firm D call. The CDR3 covers 14 residues. Germline lookup yields CDR1 KGHSH and CDR2 LQKENI. Trimming pared 4 bases from V and 6 bases from J, leaving 12 bases between.

This clonotype was detected only a few times. This clone may be a read error of a much larger clone one base away. The J gene is TRBJ2-7, the V gene TRBV3-1; maybe TRBD2 (5 bases). CDR3 length: 14 amino acids. The germline gives CDR1 LGHDT, CDR2 YNNKEL (reference sequence). With 5 bases removed from V and 5 bases from J, the gap between germline ends came to 16 bases. As DNA, the CDR3 is TGTGCCAGCAGCGTCCGTACAGAGGGCGACGAGCAGTACTTC. It is translated as CASSVRTEGDEQYF.

This clonotype was picked up many times. The chain couples TRBV20-1 to TRBJ2-1, with 9 bases matching TRBD1. Germline trimming cut 6 bases from V and 2 bases from J; bases unmatched to any gene: 11. CDR1 is DFQATT, CDR2 SNEGSKA, per germline (reference sequence). This CDR3 spans 16 amino acids. The CDR3 DNA reads as TGCAGTGCCCGACGACCGGGACAGGGCGCCTACAATGAGCAGTTCTTC. This encodes CSARRPGQGAYNEQFF.

The chain combines TRBV2 with TRBJ1-1; D call uncertain. Germline lookup yields CDR1 SNHLY and CDR2 FYNNEI. CDR3 length equals 13 residues. The V gene lost 4 bases and the J gene lost 7 bases, with 13 bases spanning the gap. CDR3 sequence (DNA): TGTGCCAGCAGTGGCCGTGGGGTCGGTGAAGCTTTCTTT. Protein product: CASSGRGVGEAFF.

The genes are TRBV19 and TRBJ2-4; TRBD1 is a possible D gene (6 bases). The J call may be mistaken, given a closer DNA end match to TRBJ2-7. This CDR3 spans 15 amino acids. The V gene's germline CDR1 is LNHDA and CDR2 SQIVND (reference sequence). Written as DNA, the CDR3 is TGTGCCAGTAGTATTGAGGGACAAGCCTTATACGAGCAGTACTTC. Residues: CASSIEGQALYEQYF.

On this clonotype itself: Sequence at one end of the junction differs from germline and may be a read error. The chain is built from TRBV30 and TRBJ2-7, with a weak D call TRBD2 (6 bases). The end of the DNA aligns better with TRBJ2-5, so the J call may be wrong. This CDR3 contains 13 residues. Germline V gene sequence: CDR1 GTSNPN, CDR2 SVGIG (reference sequence). The CDR3 region is CVWSPGTEETQYF. The CDR3, as DNA: TGTGTCTGGAGTCCTGGGACTGAAGAGACCCAGTACTTC.

This clonotype came up a few times. A much larger clone lies one base from this, so it may be a read error. The CDR3: CASSVMRMGGGEQYF. The CDR3, as DNA: TGTGCCAGCAGTGTAATGCGTATGGGTGGTGGTGAGCAGTACTTC. J is TRBJ2-5 and V is TRBV2; D uncertain. This CDR3 has 15 residues. V was cut by 4 bases and J by 11 bases, with 23 bases left in between. Germline V gives CDR1 SNHLY, CDR2 FYNNEI.

This clonotype occurred many times. This chain joins TRBV6-2 or TRBV6-3 and TRBJ1-2; the match to TRBD1 covers 11 bases. This CDR3 comprises 16 residues. V was pared by 5 bases and J by 4 bases, with 9 bases of the junction left unmatched. The germline CDR1 and CDR2 sequences are MNHEY and SVGEGT. Here the CDR3 DNA reads TGTGCCAGCAGTCTCCGGACAGGGGGCGCCGGCTATGGCTACACCTTC. Translated, it gives CASSLRTGGAGYGYTF.

This clonotype has ten or more counts. The junction does not match germline at one end; this may be a read error. The chain employs TRBV7-7 and TRBJ2-5; D ambiguous. Germline assignment: CDR1 SSHAT and CDR2 FNYEAQ (reference sequence). CDR3 size: 14 residues. The CDR3 spells CASSLLGWRETQYF. The CDR3 nucleotides are TGTGCTAGCAGCCTCCTGGGGTGGCGAGAGACCCAGTACTTC.

The rearrangement links TRBV11-1 to TRBJ2-1; D possibly corresponds to TRBD2 (6 bases). The CDR3 loop spans 13 amino acids. From germline, CDR1 is SGHAT and CDR2 FQDESV (reference sequence). V was clipped by 9 bases and J by 7 bases, with 16 bases between them. The CDR3 bases are TGTGCCAGAGCCCCGGCTAGCGAAAATGAGCAGTTCTTC. Encoded protein: CARAPASENEQFF.